The rows below give T cell receptor beta chains drawn from one sample of a study of CD8 T cells in Susac syndrome. TCRdb reprocessed the immunoSEQ multiplex PCR reads via MiXCR and lists one record per CDR3 protein. In the table there are approximately 160,000 distinct CDR3 sequences, just over 90% of which are singletons. Sequences were obtained from CD4+ T cells from PBMCs. Every receptor here comes from a human donor in good health. Each CDR3 is given with its conserved first and last residue. D genes are given only for firm matches. For some rows the clone size is stated as once, few or many, or as a class when expanded; others skip it.

j_call | v_call | clone_size | d_call | cdr3_nt | cdr3_aa
TRBJ2-7 | TRBV20-1 | once | . | TGCAGTGCTAGAGAGGGAGTTATCCACGAGCAGTACTTC | CSAREGVIHEQYF
TRBJ2-5 | TRBV4-1 | once | TRBD1 | TGCGCCAGCAGCCAACAAGGGGGACAGGGGGAGACCCAGTACTTC | CASSQQGGQGETQYF
TRBJ2-1 | TRBV6-2/TRBV6-3 | . | TRBD2 | TGTGCCAGCAGCCGACTAGCGGGGAGTCTTATGTACAATGAGCAGTTCTTC | CASSRLAGSLMYNEQFF
TRBJ1-2 | TRBV20-1 | . | . | TGCAGTGCAACCCTAGGCGCCGGCGGGGGTCGAGGGGGCTACACCTTC | CSATLGAGGGRGGYTF
TRBJ1-1 | TRBV9 | . | . | TGTGCCAGCAGCGTTAATCATTACACTGAAGCTTTCTTT | CASSVNHYTEAFF
TRBJ2-2 | TRBV20-1 | . | . | TGCAGTGCTAAGCCGGGACACCTGAACACCGGGGAGCTGTTTTTT | CSAKPGHLNTGELFF
TRBJ2-5 | TRBV6-1 | . | . | TGTGCCAGCAGTGTAGTTGGGGGTAGAGAGACCCAGTACTTC | CASSVVGGRETQYF
TRBJ2-5 | TRBV11-3 | . | . | TGTGCCAGCAGCTTAGGCACAGCCCCCGGGGAGACCCAGTACTTC | CASSLGTAPGETQYF
TRBJ1-2 | TRBV7-2 | . | . | TGTGCCAGCAGCTTAACCCAAACGGACAGCCCTTATGGCTACACCTTC | CASSLTQTDSPYGYTF
TRBJ2-2 | TRBV29-1 | once | . | TGCAGCCAAGCAGTGGGTTCCGGGGAGCTGTTTTTT | CSQAVGSGELFF
TRBJ2-5 | TRBV7-9 | . | . | TGTGCCAGCAGCTTAGGATCCCAGGATACCCTGTTCTTC | CASSLGSQDTLFF
TRBJ1-2 | TRBV2 | once | TRBD1 | TGTGCCAGCAGTGTGCGACAGGGAAGTAACTATGGCTACACCTTC | CASSVRQGSNYGYTF
TRBJ2-7 | TRBV6-5 | . | . | TGTGCCTCGCGCAGCCCCTACGAGCAGTACTTC | CASRSPYEQYF
TRBJ2-1 | TRBV2 | . | . | TGTGCCAGCAGTTGGGACCGGGATGAGCAGTTCTTC | CASSWDRDEQFF
TRBJ2-1 | TRBV2 | . | . | TGTGCCGGGTCATTTGACAATGAGCAGTTCTTC | CAGSFDNEQFF
TRBJ2-5 | TRBV5-4 | . | . | TGTGCCAGCAGTTTTATCTCCTCACCGGAGACCCAGTACTTC | CASSFISSPETQYF
TRBJ1-6 | TRBV11-2 | . | . | TGTGCCAGCAGCTTAGACGTCAATTCACCCCTCCACTTT | CASSLDVNSPLHF
TRBJ1-1 | TRBV30 | . | . | TGTGCCTGGAAGAAGGGGATGAACACTGAAGCTTTCTTT | CAWKKGMNTEAFF
TRBJ1-5 | TRBV4-3 | . | . | TGCGCCAGCAGCCAAGATTGGGGGAGCAATCAGCCCCAGCATTTT | CASSQDWGSNQPQHF
TRBJ2-7 | TRBV7-9 | . | . | TGTGCCAGCAGCCCCGACAGTCCCTACGAGCAGTACTTC | CASSPDSPYEQYF
TRBJ2-3 | TRBV29-1 | . | . | TGCAGCGCCGGGACCGCTGTCTATACAGATACGCAGTATTTT | CSAGTAVYTDTQYF
TRBJ2-5 | TRBV28 | . | TRBD2 | TGTGCCAGCAGTCTCAGGACTAGCGGGTCAGAGACCCAGTACTTC | CASSLRTSGSETQYF
TRBJ1-5 | TRBV18 | . | TRBD1 | TGTGCCAGCTCACTTCAGACAGGGGAGATTCAGCCCCAGCATTTT | CASSLQTGEIQPQHF
TRBJ2-1 | TRBV14 | . | TRBD2 | TGTGCCAGCAGCCCGGCGGGGGGAGGGTACGAGCAGTTCTTC | CASSPAGGGYEQFF
TRBJ2-1 | TRBV15 | . | . | TGTGCCACCAGCAGAGGGAGGACCCCAGCTTTCTGGCAGTTCTTC | CATSRGRTPAFWQFF